The present T cell receptor beta chain was sequenced within a study of long-term antiretroviral therapy in people with HIV. The ends lost 0 bases at V and 1 base at J; junction bases unmatched: 10. The CDR3 is 18 amino acids. Germline CDR1 reads KGHSH; CDR2 reads LQKENI. At the survey level, the v3.0 immunoSEQ assay was run. TCRdb's copy holds only in-frame clones and misses some; the assay was immunoSEQ multiplex PCR. The table shows about 21,000 clones, with 70% to 90% occurring only once. There were no participants with HIV treated outside the United States. The TCR was taken from a man aged 60 to 69 with HIV. The J gene is TRBJ2-3, the V gene TRBV18, with 7 positions matching TRBD2. The material was unsorted PBMCs, obtained 1.3 years after starting antiretroviral therapy. The DNA for the CDR3 is TGTGCCAGCTCACCACCCGTGACTAGCCTGAGGGGCACAGATACGCAGTATTTT. Its protein is CASSPPVTSLRGTDTQYF. The full variable domain, rest sourced from reference TRBV18 and TRBJ2-3, is NAGVMQNPRHLVRRRGQEARLRCSPMKGHSHVYWYRQLPEEGLKFMVYLQKENIIDESGMPKERFSAEFPKEGPSILRIQQVVRGDSAAYFCASSPPVTSLRGTDTQYFGPGTRLTVL.